The 27 T cell receptor beta chains reported below all come from one sample, sequenced in a study of cytomegalovirus exposure and HLA in healthy donors. It was with 60 Vbeta and 13 Jbeta primers that the PCR ran. Here immunoSEQ multiplex PCR was the method, and the copy in TCRdb shows in-frame clones only, minus some. The sample totals approximately 180,000 clones. Sequencing was carried out using PBMCs. These TCRs come from a man under 40 in good health and CMV-seronegative.

This chain joins TRBV19 and TRBJ2-1; 12 bases align to TRBD2. Germline V gene data show CDR1 as LNHDA and CDR2 as SQIVND (reference sequence). This CDR3 comprises 14 residues. Losses at the gene ends were 9 bases for V and 5 bases for J; bases not matched to a gene: 5. CDR3 nucleotide sequence: TGTGCCAGCCTAGCGGGAGGGTCCAACAATGAGCAGTTCTTC. Translation gives CASLAGGSNNEQFF.

The V and J genes are TRBV27 and TRBJ1-5, with TRBD1 identical over 12 bases. Germline CDR1 MNHEY, CDR2 SMNVEV (reference sequence). This CDR3 has 14 residues. The V gene end was trimmed by 8 bases and the J gene end by 6 bases; junction bases not matched to a gene: 5. The CDR3 DNA is TGTGCCAGCGGAGGGACAGGGGGCATTCAGCCCCAGCATTTT. It codes for CASGGTGGIQPQHF.

V and J are TRBV15 and TRBJ1-1, with TRBD1 matching over 8 bases. The CDR3 loop spans 14 amino acids. Per the germline V gene, CDR1 is LNHNV and CDR2 is YYDKDF (reference sequence). V shed 5 bases and J 4 bases; nucleotides not matched to a gene: 6. The CDR3 is CATSGGQGGTEAFF. For the CDR3, the DNA is TGTGCCACCAGCGGTGGACAGGGAGGCACTGAAGCTTTCTTT. Combining the CDR3 with reference TRBV15 and TRBJ1-1 gives the whole variable domain DAMVIQNPRYQVTQFGKPVTLSCSQTLNHNVMYWYQQKSSQAPKLLFHYYDKDFNNEADTPDNFQSRRPNTSFCFLDIRSPGLGDTAMYLCATSGGQGGTEAFFGQGTRLTVV.

V and J are TRBV5-1 and TRBJ1-2, with 7 bases matching TRBD1. The CDR3 is made up of 13 amino acids. Germline V lookup: CDR1 SGHRS, CDR2 YFSETQ. With V trimmed by 0 bases and J by 8 bases, 4 bases remained unmatched. The CDR3 loop is CASSLGQGHGYTF. DNA of the CDR3: TGCGCCAGCAGCTTGGGACAGGGTCACGGCTACACCTTC.

The chain combines TRBV2 with TRBJ1-1; D gene unclear. Trimming stripped 11 bases from V and 4 bases from J, with 11 bases between. Germline V gene data show CDR1 as SNHLY and CDR2 as FYNNEI. The length of the CDR3 is 11 residues. The CDR3: CAGRVLTEAFF. The CDR3 nucleotides are TGTGCCGGCCGGGTTCTCACTGAAGCTTTCTTT.

This chain uses TRBV5-4 with TRBJ1-6; 7 nucleotides align to TRBD1. Per the germline V gene, CDR1 is SGHNT and CDR2 is YYREEE (reference sequence). The junction had 7 bases not matched to a gene; V was cut back by 4 bases and J by 0 bases. The CDR3 totals 17 residues. The CDR3 is CASSGGQESSYNSPLHF. CDR3 nucleotides: TGTGCCAGCAGCGGTGGACAGGAAAGCTCCTATAATTCACCCCTCCACTTT. Full variable domain (missing parts from reference TRBV5-4 and TRBJ1-6): ETGVTQSPTHLIKTRGQQVTLRCSSQSGHNTVSWYQQALGQGPQFIFQYYREEENGRGNFPPRFSGLQFPNYSSELNVNALELDDSALYLCASSGGQESSYNSPLHFGNGTRLTVT.

The chain recombines TRBV29-1 with TRBJ2-1, with TRBD2 identical over 16 bases. Germline CDR1 and CDR2: SQVTM and ANQGSEA. There are 15 residues in the CDR3. V gave up 4 bases and J gave up 5 bases; unmatched junction bases: 2. CDR3 sequence: CSVGGLAGGDNEQFF. In nucleotides, the CDR3 is TGCAGCGTTGGGGGACTAGCGGGAGGGGACAATGAGCAGTTCTTC.

The chain combines TRBV4-2 with TRBJ1-4; perhaps TRBD1 as D (6 bases). Germline V gives CDR1 LGHNA, CDR2 YNFKEQ. CDR3 length: 17 residues. V lost 0 bases and J lost 4, with 15 bases in between. The CDR3 region has the DNA TGTGCCAGCAGCCAAGATAACAGGGTCGTATATAATGAAAAACTGTTTTTT. Encoded protein: CASSQDNRVVYNEKLFF.

V is TRBV19 and J is TRBJ1-4; no definite D call. The V and J ends lost 4 bases and 8 bases respectively, with 11 bases between them. Germline values: CDR1 LNHDA, CDR2 SQIVND (reference sequence). The CDR3 covers 13 residues. The CDR3 here is CASSKVLEEKLFF. The CDR3 DNA reads as TGTGCCAGTAGTAAGGTTTTGGAGGAAAAACTGTTTTTT.

This sequence joins TRBV15 and TRBJ2-2; 7 bases match TRBD1. The germline V gene encodes CDR1 LNHNV and CDR2 YYDKDF (reference sequence). J lost 2 bases, V lost 5 bases, and 8 bases had no gene match. The CDR3 is 16 amino acids. The CDR3 bases are TGTGCCACCAGCTGGACCGGGACAGCAAACACCGGGGAGCTGTTTTTT. This encodes CATSWTGTANTGELFF.

The chain links TRBV19 to TRBJ1-2, with D perhaps TRBD1 (6 bases). CDR1 and CDR2 from the germline V gene are LNHDA and SQIVND (reference sequence). The CDR3 loop spans 14 amino acids. The V end lost 6 bases, the J end lost 3 bases, and 14 bases lay between the germline ends. In DNA form, the CDR3 reads TGTGCCAGTAGAACAGGGTTTGTAGACTATGGCTACACCTTC. Its protein is CASRTGFVDYGYTF.

V usage is TRBV10-3 and J usage is TRBJ1-6; a weak D match, TRBD1 (6 bases). CDR1 and CDR2 from the germline V gene are ENHRY and SYGVKD. Trimming cost V 4 bases and J 7 bases, with 17 bases left between them. This CDR3 comprises 16 residues. The CDR3: CAISVGLGHENSPLHF. In nucleotides, the CDR3 is TGTGCCATCAGTGTGGGGTTGGGACACGAAAATTCACCCCTCCACTTT.

This chain links TRBV9 with TRBJ1-3; 8 nucleotides match TRBD1. Germline CDR1 is SGDLS and CDR2 is YYNGEE. This CDR3 is 15 amino acids long. The V and J ends lost 4 bases and 6 bases, in that order; junction bases with no gene match: 9. CDR3: CASSPRTGRENTIYF. Written as DNA, the CDR3 is TGTGCCAGCAGCCCTCGGACAGGGAGGGAAAACACCATATATTTT. Variable domain in full (rest from reference TRBV9 and TRBJ1-3): DSGVTQTPKHLITATGQRVTLRCSPRSGDLSVYWYQQSLDQGLQFLIQYYNGEERAKGNILERFSAQQFPDLHSELNLSSLELGDSALYFCASSPRTGRENTIYFGEGSWLTVV.

The V and J genes are TRBV9 and TRBJ2-2; 7 positions agree with TRBD2. This CDR3 has 19 residues. V lost 0 bases and J lost 4; bases outside the gene matches: 15. The V gene's germline CDR1 is SGDLS and CDR2 YYNGEE. The CDR3 protein is CASSVDSGRGPPLTGELFF. The CDR3 bases are TGTGCCAGCAGCGTAGATTCAGGGAGGGGCCCACCTCTCACCGGGGAGCTGTTTTTT.

The genes are TRBV29-1 and TRBJ1-2; unclear D gene. The V gene's germline CDR1 is SQVTM and CDR2 ANQGSEA. The CDR3 extends over 11 amino acids. Deletions cut 7 bases from V and 4 bases from J, with 10 bases between. The CDR3 reads CSGAGSYGYTF. In DNA, the CDR3 is TGCAGCGGCGCAGGCTCCTATGGCTACACCTTC.

This chain joins TRBV5-6 and TRBJ1-4; 7 positions match TRBD1. V was clipped by 0 bases and J by 7 bases; unmatched bases: 3. The CDR3 totals 14 residues. From germline, CDR1 is SGHDT and CDR2 YYEEEE. The CDR3 here is CASSLGQGAEKLFF. CDR3 nucleotide sequence: TGTGCCAGCAGCTTGGGACAGGGAGCTGAAAAACTGTTTTTT.

V is TRBV7-2 and J is TRBJ1-2, with 8 bases that match TRBD1. Germline CDR1 reads SGHTA; CDR2 reads FQGNSA. The J segment lost 8 bases and the V segment lost 6 bases, leaving 11 bases of the junction unmatched. The CDR3 length is 14 residues. CDR3 sequence reads: CASSIGQGAKGYTF. Here the CDR3 DNA reads TGTGCCAGCAGTATCGGGCAGGGGGCCAAGGGCTACACCTTC.

This chain uses TRBV5-1 with TRBJ2-3; 8 bases are a match to TRBD1. The CDR3 loop spans 16 amino acids. The V gene's germline CDR1 is SGHRS and CDR2 YFSETQ. V shed 4 bases and J 0 bases; nucleotides not matched to a gene: 7. CDR3: CASSPEDRASTDTQYF. Written as DNA, the CDR3 is TGCGCCAGCAGCCCGGAGGACAGGGCGAGCACAGATACGCAGTATTTT.

V usage is TRBV19 and J usage is TRBJ1-2; D remains unclear. Per germline, CDR1 LNHDA and CDR2 SQIVND (reference sequence). V was trimmed by 4 bases and J by 7 bases, leaving 16 bases between them. This CDR3 has 14 amino acids. DNA of the CDR3: TGTGCCAGTAGTACTGCGGGCCACCCTTTTGGCTACACCTTC. This gives the protein CASSTAGHPFGYTF.

The rearrangement links TRBV12-5 to TRBJ1-5; the D gene is possibly TRBD1 (5 bases). Trimming left V 1 base short and J 10 bases short, with 11 bases between. The CDR3 spans 13 residues. Germline V gene lookup returns CDR1 LGHNT and CDR2 FRNRAP. CDR3 in amino acids: CASGLEEGAPQHF. In DNA, the CDR3 is TGTGCTAGTGGTTTGGAAGAAGGGGCTCCCCAGCATTTT.

On this clone: The conserved final phenylalanine or tryptophan is absent from the CDR3, which likely points to a read error. The chain combines TRBV5-1 with TRBJ2-2, with D possibly TRBD2 on 5 matching bases. This CDR3 spans 15 amino acids. Trimming took off 9 bases at V and 3 bases at J, with 18 bases between the two ends. Germline CDR1 reads SGHRS; CDR2 reads YFSETQ. The CDR3 DNA is TGCGCCACCTCACATGGGGAGCGGCACACCGGGGAGCTGTTTTCT. Translated, it gives CATSHGERHTGELFS.

The chain carries TRBV2 and TRBJ1-1, with 9 bases matching TRBD1. The germline V gene has CDR1 SNHLY and CDR2 FYNNEI. Unmatched junction bases numbered 10, after V lost 6 bases and J lost 2 bases. The CDR3 consists of 16 residues. The CDR3 DNA reads as TGTGCCAGCAGAAGACAGGGGGGCCTTTTAAACACTGAAGCTTTCTTT. Protein: CASRRQGGLLNTEAFF.

The chain carries TRBV7-9 and TRBJ1-1; no clear D gene. From germline, CDR1 is SEHNR and CDR2 FQNEAQ (reference sequence). V shed 4 bases and J shed 10 bases, with 7 bases lying between them. CDR3 length equals 10 residues. The CDR3 loop is CASSYEGAFF. The CDR3 DNA is TGTGCCAGCAGCTACGAGGGAGCTTTCTTT.

The V gene is TRBV5-6, the J gene TRBJ1-2, with TRBD1 matching 7 bases. The CDR3 runs 15 residues. V was pared by 4 bases and J by 4 bases, with 10 bases of the junction left unmatched. The germline V gene encodes CDR1 SGHDT and CDR2 YYEEEE. CDR3 in amino acids: CASSPGTDYIYGYTF. The CDR3 bases are TGTGCCAGCAGCCCCGGGACAGACTACATCTATGGCTACACCTTC.

The chain combines TRBV28 with TRBJ1-2, with TRBD1 identical over 9 bases. The CDR3 totals 16 residues. CDR1 MDHEN and CDR2 SYDVKM come from the germline V gene. V was clipped by 4 bases and J by 4 bases; unmatched bases: 10. The CDR3 protein is CASSSPGQGSAYGYTF. In DNA, the CDR3 is TGTGCCAGCAGTTCGCCGGGACAGGGTTCGGCCTATGGCTACACCTTC.

The chain is built from TRBV5-1 and TRBJ1-5, with a possible D match to TRBD1 (5 bases). Between the trimmed V and J ends, which lost 4 bases and 5 bases, there was a span of 13 bases. Germline-derived CDR1 and CDR2 are SGHRS and YFSETQ. The CDR3 spans 14 residues. This chain's CDR3 is CASSPGGVDQPQHF. Written as DNA, the CDR3 is TGCGCCAGCAGCCCTGGGGGGGTGGATCAGCCCCAGCATTTT.

The V gene is TRBV14, the J gene TRBJ2-1; 9 nucleotides line up with TRBD2. CDR3 length equals 17 residues. Per the germline V gene, CDR1 is SGHDN and CDR2 is FVKESK. With V trimmed by 0 bases and J by 4 bases, 7 bases remained unmatched. The CDR3 loop reads CASSQDLLAGGYNEQFF. DNA of the CDR3: TGTGCCAGCAGCCAAGATCTGTTGGCGGGGGGGTACAATGAGCAGTTCTTC.